This T cell receptor (beta chain) was found in a study of T-cell memory formation after mild COVID-19. 5'RACE primed at constant segments yielded TCR alpha and TCR beta cDNA libraries bearing sample barcodes and UMIs. MiXCR, applied by TCRdb to the 5' RACE reads, yields one record per CDR3 protein. The sample has more than 350,000 distinct CDR3 sequences, 16% seen once. The V end lost 7 bases, the J end lost 0 bases, and 9 bases lay between the germline ends. The CDR3 sequence is 13 residues long. Per germline, CDR1 SNHLY and CDR2 FYNNEI. Broader study findings: Detection of some responders pre-infection suggested pre-existing cross-reactive memory T cells participated. A second wave expanding day 15 to 37 was CD4+-biased; contracting clones were balanced. Second-wave clones that peaked on day 37 lacked confirmed SARS-CoV-2 specificity.

Comment on this clonotype: Its antigen is as yet unknown.

This chain connects TRBV2 to TRBJ1-1; a possible D gene is TRBD1 (5 bases). Source material: PBMCs or a T cell subset sorted from them (not recorded which). The clonotype comes from a man aged 18-30 years who had mild COVID-19 (a few samples of this study predate the infection). Cell type and time point are not known. This chain's CDR3 is CASKETVNTEAFF. Here the CDR3 DNA reads TGTGCCAGCAAAGAGACAGTGAACACTGAAGCTTTCTTT.